This section outlines one T cell receptor (beta chain) sequence together with its context. CDR3 length: 14 residues. Germline CDR1 is SGDLS and CDR2 is YYNGEE. Trimming took off 2 bases at V and 5 bases at J, with 13 bases between the two ends. The entry originates in a study of blood T cell repertoires in COVID-19. Overall study: COVID-19 samples collected from the United States, Italy and Spain covered acute and convalescent phases. Sources were T cells, B-cell-depleted T cells, or PBMCs; the material itself was cDNA or gDNA.

All enrollees were roughly 18 to 100 years old and from roughly 22 US areas. Membership in each cohort depended on participant-reported clinical history. Method: immunoSEQ multiplex PCR; TCRdb's copy keeps in-frame clones and lacks some. Counted here are some 200,000 clones, 87% occurring once; the ten biggest clones make up 2% to 2.5%. This chain uses TRBV9 with TRBJ1-2; tentatively, D is TRBD1 (5 bases). The sample taken for sequencing was PBMCs or T cells enriched from blood (not recorded which). The TCR originated in a woman aged 25 to 39 who had recovered from COVID-19. The CDR3 nucleotides are TGTGCCAGCAGCGTGCCTGGAGGGGATTATGGCTACACCTTC. Its protein product is CASSVPGGDYGYTF.